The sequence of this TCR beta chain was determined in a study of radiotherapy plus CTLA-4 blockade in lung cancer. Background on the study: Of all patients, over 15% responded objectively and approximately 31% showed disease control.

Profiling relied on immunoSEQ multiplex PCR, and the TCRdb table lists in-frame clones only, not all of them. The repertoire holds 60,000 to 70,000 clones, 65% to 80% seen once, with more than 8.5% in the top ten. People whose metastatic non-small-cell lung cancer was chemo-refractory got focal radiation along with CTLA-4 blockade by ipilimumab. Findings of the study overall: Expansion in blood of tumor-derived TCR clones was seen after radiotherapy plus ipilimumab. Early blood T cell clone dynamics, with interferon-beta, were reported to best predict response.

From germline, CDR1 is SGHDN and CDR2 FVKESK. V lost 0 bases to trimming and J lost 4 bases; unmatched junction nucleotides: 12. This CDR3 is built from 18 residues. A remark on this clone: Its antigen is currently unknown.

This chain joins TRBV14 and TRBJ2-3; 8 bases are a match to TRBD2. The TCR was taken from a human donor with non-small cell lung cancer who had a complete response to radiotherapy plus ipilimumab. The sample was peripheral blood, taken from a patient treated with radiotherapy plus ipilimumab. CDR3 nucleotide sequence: TGTGCCAGCAGCCAAGATGATGGATACGGGGGGGCTTCAGATACGCAGTATTTT. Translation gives CASSQDDGYGGASDTQYF.